The 27 T cell receptor beta chains below come from one sample, sequenced in a study of T-cell reconstitution after alpha-beta-depleted transplantation in children. This sample's TCRbeta library carried unique molecular identifier barcodes. TCRdb analysed the PCR reads with MiXCR anew, one entry per CDR3 protein. The sample has 44,000 or so distinct CDR3 sequences; around 9.2% are singletons. Source: PBMCs, mostly from graft donor cells, taken 60 days after TCRalphabeta/CD19-depleted stem cell transplant. The receptors shown here come from a male patient between 2 and 10 years old who had a stem cell transplant for chronic granulomatous disease, so the T cells may come from the graft donor.

This clonotype came up many times. V gene TRBV19 combines with J gene TRBJ2-2; 8 bases agree with TRBD1. Unmatched junction bases numbered 1, after V lost 4 bases and J lost 0 bases. Germline V lookup: CDR1 LNHDA, CDR2 SQIVND (reference sequence). This CDR3 has 15 amino acids. CDR3 residues: CASSKDRANTGELFF. In DNA form, the CDR3 reads TGTGCCAGTAGTAAGGACAGGGCGAACACCGGGGAGCTGTTTTTT.

This clonotype was detected many times. The chain recombines TRBV2 with TRBJ2-1; TRBD2 might be the D (5 bases). Germline V lookup: CDR1 SNHLY, CDR2 FYNNEI. V lost 0 bases to trimming and J lost 8 bases, with 5 bases between them. The CDR3 is 12 residues long. The DNA for the CDR3 is TGTGCCAGCAGTGAAGCGGGAGATGAGCAGTTCTTC. Its translation: CASSEAGDEQFF.

This clonotype was detected ten times or more. The rearrangement uses TRBV6-6 and TRBJ1-1; 8 positions agree with TRBD1. The V segment lost 7 bases and the J segment 5 bases; nucleotides outside the gene matches: 6. From germline, CDR1 is MNHNY and CDR2 SVGAGI (reference sequence). The CDR3 is 13 residues long. The CDR3 region is CASTGTGGTEAFF. The CDR3 DNA follows: TGTGCCAGCACCGGGACAGGAGGAACTGAAGCTTTCTTT.

V is TRBV27 and J is TRBJ2-7; D gene unclear. Germline V lookup: CDR1 MNHEY, CDR2 SMNVEV (reference sequence). The CDR3 length is 13 residues. V gave up 2 bases and J gave up 0 bases, with 5 bases separating them. This CDR3 reads CASSLSASYEQYF. Here the CDR3 DNA reads TGTGCCAGCAGTTTAAGCGCCTCCTACGAGCAGTACTTC.

On this clonotype itself: A much larger clone is a single base away; this may be a read error. The V call is TRBV5-1, the J call TRBJ2-2; TRBD1 is a possible D gene (6 bases). CDR1 and CDR2 from the germline V gene are SGHRS and YFSETQ. The V end lost 0 bases, the J end lost 5 bases, and 11 bases lay between the germline ends. CDR3 length equals 15 residues. The CDR3 DNA reads TGCGCCAGCAGCTTGGGGACAGAGAGGACCGGGGAGCTGTTTTTT. This translates into CASSLGTERTGELFF.

This clonotype was counted many times. The gene calls are TRBV25-1 and TRBJ2-5; 14 nucleotides match TRBD2. The CDR3 is 17 amino acids. Germline V CDR1 and CDR2: MGHDK, SYGVNS. Losses at the gene ends were 3 bases for V and 4 bases for J; bases not matched to a gene: 7. This CDR3 reads CASSDFGTSGSGETQYF. The CDR3, as DNA: TGTGCCAGCAGTGATTTCGGGACTAGCGGGAGTGGAGAGACCCAGTACTTC.

The chain joins TRBV28 to TRBJ1-5; D gene unclear. V lost 7 bases and J lost 0, with 10 bases in between. Germline values: CDR1 MDHEN, CDR2 SYDVKM. The CDR3 is 14 residues long. For the CDR3, the DNA is TGTGCCAGCATGGACCATCATAGCAATCAGCCCCAGCATTTT. Translated, it gives CASMDHHSNQPQHF.

V usage is TRBV27 and J usage is TRBJ1-2; a possible D gene is TRBD1 (5 bases). This CDR3 region has 14 residues. The germline V and J ends were trimmed by 4 bases and 4 bases, with 13 bases remaining between them. Germline CDR1 reads MNHEY; CDR2 reads SMNVEV (reference sequence). Here the CDR3 reads CASSYKGPSYGYTF. DNA for the CDR3: TGTGCCAGCAGTTATAAGGGACCGAGCTATGGCTACACCTTC.

This clonotype was seen ten or more times. The chain links TRBV20-1 to TRBJ1-2, with D unresolved. Germline loops: CDR1 DFQATT, CDR2 SNEGSKA (reference sequence). Trimming shortened V by 0 bases and J by 14 bases, and 10 bases separated the two germline ends. The CDR3 is 10 residues long. The chain's CDR3 is CSARDGESTF. Written as DNA, the CDR3 is TGCAGTGCTAGAGACGGCGAGTCGACCTTC.

This clonotype was counted a few times. V usage is TRBV5-1 and J usage is TRBJ2-1; 16 positions agree with TRBD2. V lost 2 bases, J lost 7 bases, and 9 bases stayed unmatched. From germline, CDR1 is SGHRS and CDR2 YFSETQ. The CDR3 totals 18 residues. Here the CDR3 DNA reads TGCGCCAGCAGCTTAGCCGGGACTAGCGGGAGGGCTAGGAATGAGCAGTTCTTC. Protein sequence: CASSLAGTSGRARNEQFF.

The gene calls are TRBV19 and TRBJ2-2; D is possibly TRBD1 (5 bases). The V gene lost 9 bases and the J gene lost 4 bases, with 18 bases spanning the gap. The CDR3 has 15 residues. Germline assignment: CDR1 LNHDA and CDR2 SQIVND (reference sequence). The CDR3 coding sequence is TGTGCCAGCCAAAGGGGCCCTTTGGGCACCGGGGAGCTGTTTTTT. This codes for CASQRGPLGTGELFF.

The table lists this clonotype with a few counts. This rearrangement joins TRBV2 to TRBJ2-3; 8 positions agree with TRBD2. Per germline, CDR1 SNHLY and CDR2 FYNNEI. V trimming: 6 bases; J trimming: 0 bases; junction bases outside the gene matches: 11. The length of the CDR3 is 17 residues. The CDR3 region is CASSRAVTSGSTDTQYF. The CDR3, as DNA: TGTGCCAGCAGCCGGGCTGTTACTAGCGGCAGCACAGATACGCAGTATTTT.

This clonotype has ten or more counts. The rearrangement uses TRBV20-1 and TRBJ2-7; 7 positions match TRBD1. The germline V gene encodes CDR1 DFQATT and CDR2 SNEGSKA (reference sequence). The ends lost 6 bases at V and 2 bases at J; junction bases unmatched: 13. The CDR3 runs to 15 residues. The CDR3 bases are TGCAGTGCGCCTCCCCCGACAGGGTTGACCTACGAGCAGTACTTC. It translates to CSAPPPTGLTYEQYF.

About this clonotype: This may be a read error, as it is one base from a much larger clone. The J gene is TRBJ2-1, the V gene TRBV14, with D unresolved. Per germline, CDR1 SGHDN and CDR2 FVKESK. This CDR3 is 13 amino acids long. The DNA of the CDR3 is TGTTCCAGCAGTATCGGGTTAAACAATGAGCAGTTCTTC. Encoded protein: CSSSIGLNNEQFF.

This clonotype showed up many times. V gene TRBV9 combines with J gene TRBJ1-1; TRBD1 matches at 7 bases. The CDR3 is 16 residues long. Germline CDR1 reads SGDLS; CDR2 reads YYNGEE. J lost 4 bases, V lost 3 bases, and 12 bases had no gene match. In DNA, the CDR3 is TGTGCCAGCAGCGACCGACAGGGAAACCTCGGCACTGAAGCTTTCTTT. This gives the protein CASSDRQGNLGTEAFF.

This clonotype was recorded at least ten times. The chain has TRBV6-2 or TRBV6-3 and TRBJ1-5; no clear D. There are 14 residues in the CDR3. V lost 1 base, J lost 7 bases, and 11 bases lay in between. Germline-derived CDR1 and CDR2 are MNHEY and SVGEGT. CDR3: CASSYLAPGQPQHF. CDR3 nucleotide sequence: TGTGCCAGCAGTTACTTGGCCCCGGGCCAGCCCCAGCATTTT.

In this sample, this clonotype turned up many times. The junction differs from germline at one of its ends, possibly a read error. V and J are TRBV19 and TRBJ2-7; D gene uncertain. Germline CDR1 reads LNHDA; CDR2 reads SQIVND (reference sequence). This CDR3 spans 9 amino acids. CDR3 region: CARLVHGDF. The CDR3, as DNA: TGTGCCAGACTGGTTCATGGAGACTTC.

This clonotype was recorded a few times. V is TRBV19 and J is TRBJ1-1; TRBD1 agrees at 9 bases. J gave up 5 bases and V 6 bases, and 4 bases lay outside the gene matches. CDR3 length: 13 residues. From germline, CDR1 is LNHDA and CDR2 SQIVND (reference sequence). The CDR3 loop is CASSRTGETEAFF. Here the CDR3 DNA reads TGTGCCAGTAGCAGGACAGGGGAGACTGAAGCTTTCTTT.

There are many counts of this clonotype. The chain combines TRBV13 with TRBJ2-7; TRBD2 aligns across 11 bases. CDR3 size: 16 residues. Germline V gene data show CDR1 as PRHDT and CDR2 as FYEKMQ (reference sequence). J gave up 0 bases and V 3 bases, and 4 bases lay outside the gene matches. The DNA for the CDR3 is TGTGCCAGCAGCTTGGCCGGGACTAGCGGCTCCTACGAGCAGTACTTC. This gives the protein CASSLAGTSGSYEQYF.

The V call is TRBV10-3, the J call TRBJ2-3, with D perhaps being TRBD1 or TRBD2 (5 bases each). Trimming removed 10 bases from V and 0 bases from J, with 14 bases in between. Germline V lookup: CDR1 ENHRY, CDR2 SYGVKD. The CDR3 length is 14 residues. The CDR3 loop reads CATGAFGSTDTQYF. The CDR3 bases are TGTGCCACCGGGGCCTTCGGTAGCACAGATACGCAGTATTTT.

This clonotype has a count of ten or more. The rearrangement links TRBV6-2 or TRBV6-3 to TRBJ1-5; D gene unclear. V was cut by 6 bases and J by 4 bases, with 7 bases left in between. The germline V gene encodes CDR1 MNHEY and CDR2 SVGEGT. This CDR3 comprises 12 residues. DNA for the CDR3: TGTGCCAGCAGACCACCGAATCAGCCCCAGCATTTT. Its protein is CASRPPNQPQHF.

This clonotype was seen repeatedly, ten times or more. This chain joins TRBV6-1 and TRBJ2-7, with unresolved D. V lost 1 base and J 4 bases, leaving 5 bases between the germline ends. Per the germline V gene, CDR1 is MNHNS and CDR2 is SASEGT. The CDR3 has 12 amino acids. In nucleotides, the CDR3 is TGTGCCAGCAGTGAAGTTCGTTACGAGCAGTACTTC. Translation gives CASSEVRYEQYF.

Many counts were recorded for this clonotype. CDR3 in amino acids: CASSFGADPYEQYF. CDR3 coding DNA: TGTGCCAGCAGTTTCGGGGCAGACCCCTACGAGCAGTACTTC. The rearrangement links TRBV27 to TRBJ2-7; D might be TRBD1 or TRBD2, each matching 5 bases. Germline lookup yields CDR1 MNHEY and CDR2 SMNVEV (reference sequence). The CDR3 runs 14 residues. V was cut by 3 bases and J by 2 bases, with 11 bases left in between.

This clonotype appeared many times. The rearrangement joins TRBV20-1 to TRBJ2-3; 12 positions agree with TRBD2. V shed 3 bases and J 6 bases; nucleotides not matched to a gene: 7. The CDR3 has 15 residues. Germline V gene sequence: CDR1 DFQATT, CDR2 SNEGSKA (reference sequence). The CDR3 protein is CSARGLAGGFDTQYF. The CDR3 DNA sequence: TGCAGTGCTAGGGGTCTAGCGGGAGGGTTCGATACGCAGTATTTT.

This clonotype was seen repeatedly, ten times or more. The J gene is TRBJ2-1, the V gene TRBV2; D is uncertain. This CDR3 has 14 residues. Germline CDR1 SNHLY, CDR2 FYNNEI. V gave up 7 bases and J gave up 5 bases, with 15 bases separating them. CDR3 DNA: TGTGCCAGCACCCCTCGGCTAGAAAACAATGAGCAGTTCTTC. This sequence encodes CASTPRLENNEQFF.

This clonotype showed up just a few times. The rearrangement uses TRBV14 and TRBJ2-5; 13 positions match TRBD2. Germline values: CDR1 SGHDN, CDR2 FVKESK. This CDR3 region has 18 residues. The trim removed 3 bases at V and 5 bases at J, leaving 12 bases unmatched. The DNA for the CDR3 is TGTGCCAGCAGCCAGGGCCCCGGACTAGCGGGAGTGAGGGAGACCCAGTACTTC. Its protein is CASSQGPGLAGVRETQYF.

This clonotype was observed at least ten times. V gene TRBV21-1 combines with J gene TRBJ2-5. TRBV21-1 is a pseudogene locus. The CDR3 has 14 residues. DNA of the CDR3: TGTGCCAGCAGCAATAGGAAGACACAAGAGACCCAGTACTTC. Its translation is CASSNRKTQETQYF.